Listed below are T cell receptor beta chains from one sample, sequenced in a study of patients and donors after allogeneic stem cell transplantation. One entry per CDR3 protein results from TCRdb running MiXCR on the RT-PCR reads. In the table there are roughly 250,000 distinct CDR3 sequences, 13% to 15% of which are singletons. Source material: blood, either unsorted or a sorted T cell fraction (not recorded which). The receptor source for this set is a human donor who was either an allogeneic HSCT recipient or a stem cell or donor lymphocyte infusion donor (not recorded which). It is not recorded whose cells these are; they may come from a transplant donor. The CDR3 runs from the conserved cysteine through the conserved F or W. A D gene is named only where the DNA matches it firmly.

d_gene | v_gene | CDR3aa
TRBD1 | TRBV28 | CASSSPDRGYEQYF
NA | TRBV5-1 | CASSRVGGRQETQYF
NA | TRBV18 | CASSPPSTEGYEQYF
NA | TRBV12-3/TRBV12-4 | CASSLVENQPQHF
NA | TRBV3-1 | CASSPDVSNQPQHF
NA | TRBV7-9 | CASIMGDTGELFF
NA | TRBV27 | CASSISRVYEQYF
NA | TRBV3-1 | CASSPTGLAASTDTQYF
TRBD1 | TRBV7-2 | CASSLAQTGGTEAFF
NA | TRBV4-2 | CASSQQTYGYTF
NA | TRBV4-3 | CASSQDRGVNTEAFF
NA | TRBV4-3 | CASSQEPENTEAFF
NA | TRBV7-8 | CASSPRRRERDTQYF
NA | TRBV5-1 | CASSRDGTDTQYF